The 7 T cell receptor beta chains listed next were all sequenced from one sample in a study of T cell responses to AZD1222 COVID-19 vaccine. Data came from immunoSEQ multiplex PCR; TCRdb stores just in-frame clones and leaves some out. The sample carries about 120,000 clones, 92% recorded once. Specimen: peripheral blood, collected on day 0 of AZD1222 vaccination. These receptors originate from an adult in good health.

The rearrangement joins TRBV27 to TRBJ1-4; D ambiguous. V was trimmed by 3 bases and J by 6 bases, leaving 11 bases between them. There are 14 residues in the CDR3. Germline values: CDR1 MNHEY, CDR2 SMNVEV (reference sequence). CDR3 bases: TGTGCCAGCAGTTTCGCCGGCATCGATGAAAAACTGTTTTTT. Translation: CASSFAGIDEKLFF.

The chain has TRBV27 and TRBJ2-7; D is perhaps TRBD1 or TRBD2 (6 bases each). CDR3 length: 15 amino acids. Trimming shortened V by 6 bases and J by 4 bases, and 19 bases separated the two germline ends. The germline gives CDR1 MNHEY, CDR2 SMNVEV (reference sequence). The DNA of the CDR3 is TGTGCCAGCAGCCCTGTGGGGGGCATCAGTTACGAGCAGTACTTC. Its protein is CASSPVGGISYEQYF.

The chain has TRBV7-2 and TRBJ2-7, with 7 bases lining up with TRBD1. V lost 5 bases, J lost 6 bases, and 4 bases stayed unmatched. Germline CDR1 and CDR2: SGHTA and FQGNSA. The CDR3 totals 12 residues. CDR3 in amino acids: CASSPQGFEQYF. CDR3 DNA sequence: TGTGCCAGCAGCCCACAGGGGTTCGAGCAGTACTTC.

V and J are TRBV2 and TRBJ2-7; 11 nucleotides align to TRBD2. Germline assignment: CDR1 SNHLY and CDR2 FYNNEI. The CDR3 runs 13 residues. The V segment lost 6 bases and the J segment 5 bases; nucleotides outside the gene matches: 3. The CDR3, as DNA: TGTGCCAGCAGGGCTAGCGGGAGGAACGAGCAGTACTTC. Its protein product is CASRASGRNEQYF.

This clone was counted a single time. The genes are TRBV6-5 and TRBJ1-5; no firm D call. This CDR3 contains 11 residues. V lost 8 bases and J 7 bases, leaving 9 bases between the germline ends. Germline V gene sequence: CDR1 MNHEY, CDR2 SVGAGI. CDR3 nucleotide sequence: TGTGCCAGCGGAAAAGGACAGCCCCAGCATTTT. It encodes CASGKGQPQHF.

DNA for the CDR3: TGTGCCAGCAGTTTATCGGATCGTCTGCCCCAGCATTTT. Translating gives CASSLSDRLPQHF. The chain couples TRBV27 to TRBJ1-5; no firm D call. Trimming cost V 0 bases and J 9 bases, with 9 bases left between them. The CDR3 is 13 amino acids. CDR1 and CDR2 from the germline V gene are MNHEY and SMNVEV (reference sequence).

The chain links TRBV6-1 to TRBJ2-7, with D uncertain. CDR1 is MNHNS and CDR2 is SASEGT in the germline V gene. V was cut by 2 bases and J by 3 bases, with 14 bases left in between. This CDR3 comprises 15 residues. CDR3 sequence (DNA): TGTGCCAGCAGTGAAACGGCAGGTGGTATCTACGAGCAGTACTTC. It is translated as CASSETAGGIYEQYF.